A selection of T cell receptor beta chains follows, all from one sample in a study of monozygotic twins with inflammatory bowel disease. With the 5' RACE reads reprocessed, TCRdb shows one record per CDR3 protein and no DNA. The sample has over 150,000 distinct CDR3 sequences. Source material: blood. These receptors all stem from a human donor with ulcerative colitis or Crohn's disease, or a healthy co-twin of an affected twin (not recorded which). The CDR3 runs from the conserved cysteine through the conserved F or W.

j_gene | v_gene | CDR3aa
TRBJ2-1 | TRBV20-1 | CSALAGGDNEQFF
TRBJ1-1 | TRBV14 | CASSRGSNTEAFF
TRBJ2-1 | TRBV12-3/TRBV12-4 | CASSFKLIGRNEQFF
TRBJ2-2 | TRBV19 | CASRQALTGELFF
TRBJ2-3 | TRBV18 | CASSPTGGPDTQYF
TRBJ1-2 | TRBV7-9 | CASSHQGGDDYGYTF
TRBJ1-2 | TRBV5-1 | CASSKTGVLDYGYTF
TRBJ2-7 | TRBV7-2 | CASSPRVLAGGPSYEQYF
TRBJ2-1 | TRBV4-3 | CASSQEQGAYNEQFF
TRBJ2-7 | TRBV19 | CASSNYYEQYF
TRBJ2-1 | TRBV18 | CASSQSVNEQFF
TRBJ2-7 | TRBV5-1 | CASSPTTSEIEQYF
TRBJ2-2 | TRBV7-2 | CASSFWGGELFF
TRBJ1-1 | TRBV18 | CASSREKGGNTEAFF
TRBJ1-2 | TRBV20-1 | CSAAGPSEAYGYTF
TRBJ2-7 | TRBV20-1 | CSAPTLGLADDRSYEQYF
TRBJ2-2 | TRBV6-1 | CASSRTGSVVGELFF
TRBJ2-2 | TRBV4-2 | CASSQAPAGGPNTGELFF
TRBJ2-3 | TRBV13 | CASSPGLRRDTQYF
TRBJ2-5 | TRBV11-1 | CASSFRVGRETQYF
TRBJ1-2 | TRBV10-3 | CATREAPTDGYTF
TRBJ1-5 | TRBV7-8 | CASSLNPGSNQPQHF
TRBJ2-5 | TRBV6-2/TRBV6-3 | CASSYSGGAETQYF
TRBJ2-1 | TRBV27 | CASSTITYNEQFF
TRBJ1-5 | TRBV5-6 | CASSRTGLGNQPQHF
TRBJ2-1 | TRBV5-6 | CASSTPLKGPPMDNEQFF
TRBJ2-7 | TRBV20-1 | CSAREESYEQYF
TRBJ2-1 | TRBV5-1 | CASSLGGPSSYNEQFF
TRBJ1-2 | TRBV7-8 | CASSSRKGTDTNYGFTF
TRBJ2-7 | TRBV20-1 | CSARDETGQFYEQYF
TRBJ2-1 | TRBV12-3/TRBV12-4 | CASSFGPSSYNEQFF
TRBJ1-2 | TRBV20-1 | CSASSRTDYGYTF
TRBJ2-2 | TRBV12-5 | CASRAAGELFF
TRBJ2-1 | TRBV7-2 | CASSFPSGGTDEQFF
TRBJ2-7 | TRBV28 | CATQEISYEQYF
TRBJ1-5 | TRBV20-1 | CSARSGAVQPQHF
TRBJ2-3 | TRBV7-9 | CASSFLAGGSDTQYF
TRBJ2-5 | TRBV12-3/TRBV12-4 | CASSSGLAGGDQETQYF
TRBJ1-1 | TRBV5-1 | CASSLVGDRGEEAFF
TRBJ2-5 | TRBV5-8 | CASSLVAGFEFETQYF
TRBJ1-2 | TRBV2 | CASRPGSYGYTF
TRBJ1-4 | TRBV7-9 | CASSPLMSEKLFF
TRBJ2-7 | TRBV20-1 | CSASIGLYEQYF
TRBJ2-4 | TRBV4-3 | CASSQGSRGEDIQYF
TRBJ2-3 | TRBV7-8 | CASSLAGDTDTQYF
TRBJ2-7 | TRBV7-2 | CASSLAGSPGSYEQYF
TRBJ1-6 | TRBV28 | CASSLASGENSPLHF
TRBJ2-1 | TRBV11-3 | CASSTAGTGENEQFF
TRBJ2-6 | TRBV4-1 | CASSHDRGSGANVLTF